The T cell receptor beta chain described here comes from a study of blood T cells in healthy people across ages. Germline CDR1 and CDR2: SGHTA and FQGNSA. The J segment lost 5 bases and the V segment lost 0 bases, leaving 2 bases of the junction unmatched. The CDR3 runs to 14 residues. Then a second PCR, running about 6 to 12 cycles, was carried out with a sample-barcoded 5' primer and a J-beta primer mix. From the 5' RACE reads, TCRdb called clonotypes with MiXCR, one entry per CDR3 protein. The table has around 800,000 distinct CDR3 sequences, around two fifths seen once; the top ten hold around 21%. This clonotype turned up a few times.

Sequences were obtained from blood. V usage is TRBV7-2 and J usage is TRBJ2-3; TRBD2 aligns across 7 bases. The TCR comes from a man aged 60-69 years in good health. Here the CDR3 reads CASSLAAGLDTQYF. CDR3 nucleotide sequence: TGTGCCAGCAGCTTAGCAGCGGGGCTAGATACGCAGTATTTT.